Listed here are 13 T cell receptor beta chains from one sample, sequenced in a study of regulatory T cells in long-lasting Graves disease. Researchers made TCR beta libraries by using iRepertoire HTBI primers and running Arm-PCR on CDR3 regions. TCRdb analysed the multiplex PCR reads with MiXCR anew, one entry per CDR3 protein. The table shows 250,000 or so distinct CDR3 sequences, with 20% occurring only once. The time point is: newly diagnosed GD, antithyroid drugs for less than 3 months. Extracted RNA from PBMCs served as the source of the TCR library. Source: peripheral blood mononuclear cells (PBMCs), taken at new diagnosis, from a patient treated with antithyroid drugs. The receptors were gathered from a female donor with Graves disease.

This clonotype was seen repeatedly, ten times or more. The rearrangement uses TRBV20-1 and TRBJ2-1; unclear D gene. Germline V gene data show CDR1 as DFQATT and CDR2 as SNEGSKA (reference sequence). The V end lost 5 bases, the J end lost 5 bases, and 10 bases lay between the germline ends. The CDR3 covers 12 residues. The CDR3, as DNA: TGCAGTGCTCCACGAATAGACAATGAGCAGTTCTTC. As protein: CSAPRIDNEQFF.

This clonotype was recorded many times. The chain joins TRBV6-2 or TRBV6-3 to TRBJ2-2, with 9 nucleotides matching TRBD2. This CDR3 region has 12 residues. Unmatched junction bases numbered 4, after V lost 10 bases and J lost 7 bases. CDR1 MNHEY and CDR2 SVGEGT come from the germline V gene. CDR3 protein: CATGTSFGELFF. The CDR3 DNA reads as TGTGCCACCGGGACTAGCTTCGGGGAGCTGTTTTTT.

The table lists this clonotype with many counts. This rearrangement joins TRBV24-1 to TRBJ2-3; TRBD1 is a possible D gene (6 bases). The length of the CDR3 is 13 residues. Trimming took 9 bases from V and 5 from J, leaving 14 bases between them. Germline CDR1 KGHDR, CDR2 SFDVKD. The CDR3 nucleotides read TGTGCCACCGGCAGGGGAACAGGAGATACGCAGTATTTT. Translation gives CATGRGTGDTQYF.

This clonotype was picked up many times. The chain combines TRBV7-2 with TRBJ2-4, with TRBD1 identical over 10 bases. CDR1 and CDR2 from the germline V gene are SGHTA and FQGNSA. CDR3 size: 17 residues. J gave up 1 base and V 5 bases, and 8 bases lay outside the gene matches. The CDR3 sequence: CASSQRQGALAKNIQYF. Here the CDR3 DNA reads TGTGCCAGCAGCCAGCGACAGGGGGCGCTGGCCAAAAACATTCAGTACTTC. The whole variable domain, filled in from reference TRBV7-2 and TRBJ2-4, reads GAGVSQSPSNKVTEKGKDVELRCDPISGHTALYWYRQSLGQGLEFLIYFQGNSAPDKSGLPSDRFSAERTGGSVSTLTIQRTQQEDSAVYLCASSQRQGALAKNIQYFGAGTRLSVL.

This rearrangement joins TRBV7-9 to TRBJ2-3; 14 bases map to TRBD2. J gave up 0 bases and V 4 bases, and 18 bases lay outside the gene matches. Germline CDR1 and CDR2: SEHNR and FQNEAQ (reference sequence). The CDR3 has 22 amino acids. The CDR3 bases are TGTGCCAGCAGCTCAGAGTGGGACGGACTAGCGGGGGGCCTAGGGAGCACAGATACGCAGTATTTT. It specifies CASSSEWDGLAGGLGSTDTQYF.

This clonotype appeared many times. The rearrangement uses TRBV20-1 and TRBJ1-4; D is uncertain. The V and J ends lost 5 bases and 5 bases respectively, with 12 bases between them. The length of the CDR3 is 13 residues. Germline V gene sequence: CDR1 DFQATT, CDR2 SNEGSKA (reference sequence). The CDR3 here is CSASGLGNEKLFF. In DNA, the CDR3 is TGCAGTGCTTCCGGGCTCGGAAATGAAAAACTGTTTTTT.

This clonotype was seen only a few times. The chain uses TRBV6-1 and TRBJ1-1; 10 bases map to TRBD1. Germline assignment: CDR1 MNHNS and CDR2 SASEGT. This CDR3 region has 15 residues. Trimming removed 5 bases from V and 5 bases from J; junction bases left unmatched: 8. This CDR3 reads CASSQTGGGGTEAFF. Here the CDR3 DNA reads TGTGCCAGCAGTCAGACAGGGGGCGGAGGTACTGAAGCTTTCTTT.

At least ten counts were recorded for this clonotype. The chain carries TRBV11-2 and TRBJ2-2; 8 bases align to TRBD2. CDR1 SGHAT and CDR2 FQNNGV come from the germline V gene. The ends lost 10 bases at V and 4 bases at J; junction bases unmatched: 17. The CDR3 has 17 amino acids. The CDR3 sequence: CATTGALRGASTGELFF. Written as DNA, the CDR3 is TGTGCCACAACGGGAGCTCTGCGGGGGGCGTCCACCGGGGAGCTGTTTTTT. The complete variable domain, with remaining parts taken from reference TRBV11-2 and TRBJ2-2, reads EAGVAQSPRYKIIEKRQSVAFWCNPISGHATLYWYQQILGQGPKLLIQFQNNGVVDDSQLPKDRFSAERLKGVDSTLKIQPAKLEDSAVYLCATTGALRGASTGELFFGEGSRLTVL.

This clonotype was detected many times. The chain combines TRBV11-2 with TRBJ1-1; 10 bases align to TRBD1. The CDR3 contains 14 residues. V shed 7 bases, J shed 7 bases, and the junction held 9 bases outside the gene matches. Germline-derived CDR1 and CDR2 are SGHAT and FQNNGV. CDR3 DNA: TGTGCCAGCAACCCCGACAGGGGGCACGGTGAAGCTTTCTTT. This codes for CASNPDRGHGEAFF.

This clonotype was found a few times. The gene calls are TRBV20-1 and TRBJ1-1; no clear D gene. This CDR3 contains 15 residues. Germline lookup yields CDR1 DFQATT and CDR2 SNEGSKA (reference sequence). The ends were cut back, 0 bases at V and 1 base at J, with 12 bases in the middle. CDR3 DNA sequence: TGCAGTGCTAGAGATGCAAAGGGTAGGAACACTGAAGCTTTCTTT. Protein sequence: CSARDAKGRNTEAFF.

In its sample, this clonotype was seen many times. The chain has TRBV3-1 and TRBJ2-1; unclear D gene. Gene TRBJ2-5 matches the end of the DNA better, so the J call may be wrong. Germline CDR1 reads LGHDT; CDR2 reads YNNKEL (reference sequence). This CDR3 region has 14 residues. The CDR3 region has the DNA TGTGCCAGCACCCCGAGGTCCAGTGGAGAGACCCAGTACTTC. Residues: CASTPRSSGETQYF.

This clonotype came up many times. The rearrangement links TRBV20-1 to TRBJ2-3; 12 bases map to TRBD2. Germline V lookup: CDR1 DFQATT, CDR2 SNEGSKA (reference sequence). This CDR3 has 16 amino acids. With V trimmed by 6 bases and J by 2 bases, 9 bases remained unmatched. CDR3 coding DNA: TGCAGTGCAGAAGAAAGACTAGCGGGGGTCACAGATACGCAGTATTTT. This codes for CSAEERLAGVTDTQYF.

This clonotype was recorded many times. This rearrangement joins TRBV7-2 to TRBJ1-1, with 7 bases lining up with TRBD1. The junction had 6 bases not matched to a gene; V was cut back by 5 bases and J by 3 bases. This CDR3 region has 14 residues. Germline lookup yields CDR1 SGHTA and CDR2 FQGNSA. In DNA form, the CDR3 reads TGTGCCAGCAGCCAAGGGACAGCCTACACTGAAGCTTTCTTT. Protein product: CASSQGTAYTEAFF.